Reported below is one T cell receptor (beta chain). Its specificity is not known. Generated by immunoSEQ multiplex PCR, the TCRdb table keeps only in-frame clones and is missing some. The table lists fewer than 110,000 clones, 80% to 95% of them singletons. Germline lookup yields CDR1 SGHVS and CDR2 FQNEAQ. This CDR3 is built from 16 residues. V was cut by 1 base and J by 0 bases, with 10 bases left in between. This record comes from a study of graft-versus-host responses after intestinal transplantation. In the study overall: Among the recipients, all got anti-thymocyte globulin induction and then tacrolimus and steroids for about 3 years.

Study outcomes and limitations: Subjects displaying graft-donor T cell macrochimerism possessed elevated graft-versus-host to host-versus-graft clonal ratios inside allografts. GvH clonotypes were identified within recipient marrow, with a subset emerging first in ileum or blood. Early post-transplant HvG declines were associated with peak circulating GvH clone levels.

The sequence derives from a human donor who received an intestinal transplant. The sequenced sample was unstimulated CD8+ T cells sorted from spleen or lymph node cells, obtained before intestinal transplant. V and J are TRBV7-8 and TRBJ1-5; the D is unclear. The chain's CDR3 is CASSLVPGGSNQPQHF. CDR3 sequence (DNA): TGTGCCAGCAGCTTAGTGCCGGGAGGTAGCAATCAGCCCCAGCATTTT.